The entry that follows covers one T cell receptor (beta chain) sequence. As processed by the authors: By means of reference gene primer amplification, nucleated cell counts were estimated. Method: immunoSEQ multiplex PCR; TCRdb's copy keeps in-frame clones and lacks some. V and J calls and clone size are as listed in that table; D and trimming were resolved from the DNA. This repertoire shows 150,000 to 200,000 clones, roughly 89% found once; its top ten account for 10%. This sample was taken from a study of blood T cell repertoires in COVID-19. As for the study in general: Sites across the United States, Italy and Spain contributed samples from acute and convalescent COVID-19.

The Seattle patients joined while their infection was active and were tracked longitudinally afterward. CDR1 is LNHDA, CDR2 SQIVND, per germline (reference sequence). The CDR3 sequence is 15 residues long. V lost 1 base to trimming and J lost 2 bases, with 10 bases between them. The clonotype originates from a woman between 65 and 79 years old with COVID-19, enrolled during active disease. The sequenced material came from peripheral blood. The chain couples TRBV19 to TRBJ2-3; perhaps TRBD1 as D (5 bases). This chain's CDR3 is CASSIGGRATDTQYF. In nucleotides, the CDR3 is TGTGCCAGTAGTATAGGCGGCAGGGCCACAGATACGCAGTATTTT.